This T cell receptor beta chain is drawn from a study of blood T cell repertoires in COVID-19. Background on the study: Spain, Italy and the United States supplied samples that represented acute and convalescent COVID-19. Sources were T cells, B-cell-depleted T cells, or PBMCs; the material itself was cDNA or gDNA.

Original analysis: Amplified reference gene primers provided the basis for estimating nucleated cell counts. Profiled with immunoSEQ multiplex PCR; TCRdb holds only in-frame clones, not every one. Clonal size and the V and J genes are those of that table, whereas D and trimming came from the DNA. The sample lists fewer than 80,000 clones; about 88% were seen once. The CDR3 is made up of 16 amino acids. V lost 3 bases and J lost 7; bases outside the gene matches: 11. Looked up from germline, CDR1 is WNHNN and CDR2 is SYGVQD (reference sequence). The sequence was collected from a human donor in a cohort sampled during active COVID-19. Sequenced: peripheral blood. The genes are TRBV10-1 and TRBJ2-7, with 11 bases aligning to TRBD2. Written as DNA, the CDR3 is TGCGCCAGCAGTGACTTTATAGCGGGAGGGCCTCGGGAGCAGTACTTC. This encodes CASSDFIAGGPREQYF.